A single sample gave rise to the 9 T cell receptor beta chains below, sequenced in a study of T-cell reconstitution after alpha-beta-depleted transplantation in children. Using unique molecular identifiers, the investigators prepared the TCRbeta library. MiXCR, applied by TCRdb to the PCR reads, yields one record per CDR3 protein. The sample consists of a few hundred thousand distinct CDR3 sequences, 7.5% to 10% of them appearing once. This sample comprised PBMCs from the stem cell graft donor, obtained from the stem cell graft. These TCRs come from a human donor who donated a stem cell graft to a child with SCID.

This clonotype was seen ten or more times. The V gene is TRBV29-1, the J gene TRBJ2-5; possible D gene TRBD2, 6 bases. This CDR3 comprises 14 residues. Germline V gives CDR1 SQVTM, CDR2 ANQGSEA. V lost 1 base to trimming and J lost 0 bases, with 9 bases between them. For the CDR3, the DNA is TGCAGCGTTGAAGGCGCGGGGCACCAAGAGACCCAGTACTTC. Amino acids: CSVEGAGHQETQYF.

This clonotype was seen at least ten times. V usage is TRBV7-3 and J usage is TRBJ1-5; 7 bases fit TRBD1. The CDR3 extends over 13 amino acids. Germline loops: CDR1 SGHTA, CDR2 FQGTGA. Trimming removed 5 bases from V and 7 bases from J; junction bases left unmatched: 5. In nucleotides, the CDR3 is TGTGCCAGCAGCGGGGACAGCGGGCAGCCCCAGCATTTT. It translates to CASSGDSGQPQHF.

This clonotype turned up a few times. This chain connects TRBV7-9 to TRBJ2-3, with 7 bases matching TRBD1. This CDR3 region has 14 residues. J was trimmed by 1 base and V by 4 bases; bases with no gene match: 2. The V gene's germline CDR1 is SEHNR and CDR2 FQNEAQ (reference sequence). CDR3: CASSSGTGTDTQYF. The CDR3 DNA is TGTGCCAGCAGCTCCGGGACAGGCACAGATACGCAGTATTTT. The full variable domain, in which reference TRBV7-9 and TRBJ2-3 provide the parts outside the CDR3, is DTGVSQNPRHKITKRGQNVTFRCDPISEHNRLYWYRQTLGQGPEFLTYFQNEAQLEKSRLLSDRFSAERPKGSFSTLEIQRTEQGDSAMYLCASSSGTGTDTQYFGPGTRLTVL.

This clonotype was picked up a small number of times. V usage is TRBV5-1 and J usage is TRBJ2-7, with TRBD1 matching 8 bases. CDR1 is SGHRS and CDR2 is YFSETQ in the germline V gene. The CDR3 runs 13 residues. Unmatched junction bases numbered 2, after V lost 4 bases and J lost 2 bases. CDR3 protein: CASSAGQAYEQYF. CDR3 sequence (DNA): TGCGCCAGCAGCGCGGGACAGGCCTACGAGCAGTACTTC. Variable domain in full (rest from reference TRBV5-1 and TRBJ2-7): KAGVTQTPRYLIKTRGQQVTLSCSPISGHRSVSWYQQTPGQGLQFLFEYFSETQRNKGNFPGRFSGRQFSNSRSEMNVSTLELGDSALYLCASSAGQAYEQYFGPGTRLTVT.

At least ten counts were recorded for this clonotype. The chain is built from TRBV5-1 and TRBJ1-6, with TRBD1 matching over 8 bases. CDR3 size: 16 residues. Germline-derived CDR1 and CDR2 are SGHRS and YFSETQ. V was pared by 4 bases and J by 9 bases, with 12 bases of the junction left unmatched. CDR3 sequence (DNA): TGCGCCAGCAGCCCGAACTTGGACAGGGTTGGTTCACCCCTCCACTTT. Residues: CASSPNLDRVGSPLHF.

This clonotype was counted ten times or more. The genes are TRBV6-5 and TRBJ2-3; D remains ambiguous. This CDR3 has 12 residues. CDR1 and CDR2 (germline): MNHEY, SVGAGI. Trimming took 5 bases from V and 4 from J, leaving 7 bases between them. CDR3 amino acids: CASSRRPDTQYF. DNA of the CDR3: TGTGCCAGCAGTCGACGCCCAGATACGCAGTATTTT.

Ten or more counts support this clonotype. The chain links TRBV27 to TRBJ2-7; the match to TRBD1 covers 8 bases. The CDR3 totals 16 residues. CDR1 is MNHEY, CDR2 SMNVEV, per germline (reference sequence). V lost 2 bases and J lost 4; bases outside the gene matches: 10. The CDR3 reads CASSLGFGDRRYEQYF. CDR3 sequence (DNA): TGTGCCAGCAGTTTAGGTTTTGGGGACAGGCGTTACGAGCAGTACTTC.

This sequence joins TRBV29-1 and TRBJ2-1; possible D gene TRBD1, 6 bases. The CDR3 is 12 amino acids. Trimming shortened V by 7 bases and J by 0 bases, and 7 bases separated the two germline ends. CDR1 is SQVTM, CDR2 ANQGSEA, per germline. The CDR3 sequence is CSGGLSYNEQFF. CDR3 bases: TGCAGCGGGGGGCTCTCCTACAATGAGCAGTTCTTC.

This clonotype showed up many times. This chain uses TRBV12-3 or TRBV12-4 with TRBJ2-3; TRBD2 agrees at 8 bases. V shed 5 bases and J 2 bases; nucleotides not matched to a gene: 6. The CDR3 runs to 15 residues. CDR3 coding DNA: TGTGCCAGCAGTCCCAAGCGGGGGCCCACAGATACGCAGTATTTT. Translation: CASSPKRGPTDTQYF.